The 6 T cell receptor beta chains below all came from one sample that was sequenced in a study of T cell clones after liver transplantation. Here immunoSEQ multiplex PCR was the method, and the copy in TCRdb shows in-frame clones only, minus some. The sample contains fewer than 85,000 clones, roughly 80% of which appear only once. This sample comprised CD4+ T cells from blood, obtained 12 months after liver transplant. These receptors were obtained from a human patient who received a liver transplant. Some T cells could come from the graft donor.

This clone has a single count. The V and J genes are TRBV28 and TRBJ2-7, with TRBD2 identical over 7 bases. CDR3 length: 13 amino acids. V was pared by 7 bases and J by 2 bases, with 5 bases of the junction left unmatched. Germline V gene lookup returns CDR1 MDHEN and CDR2 SYDVKM. The chain's CDR3 is CASNRGVPYEQYF. In DNA, the CDR3 is TGTGCCAGCAACCGGGGGGTCCCCTACGAGCAGTACTTC.

The rearrangement uses TRBV27 and TRBJ2-1; no clear D. CDR1 is MNHEY, CDR2 SMNVEV, per germline (reference sequence). This CDR3 is 14 amino acids long. The V and J ends lost 5 bases and 3 bases respectively, with 11 bases between them. The CDR3 nucleotides are TGTGCCAGCAGTGTGACGGCGAACTACAATGAGCAGTTCTTC. Amino acid sequence: CASSVTANYNEQFF.

The chain links TRBV18 to TRBJ1-1; 9 bases agree with TRBD1. Germline V gene lookup returns CDR1 KGHSH and CDR2 LQKENI. The CDR3 contains 16 residues. V shed 0 bases and J 1 base; nucleotides not matched to a gene: 3. The CDR3 here is CASSPPTGGRNTEAFF. The CDR3 DNA reads as TGTGCCAGCTCACCACCGACAGGGGGTCGGAACACTGAAGCTTTCTTT. The complete variable domain, with remaining parts taken from reference TRBV18 and TRBJ1-1, reads NAGVMQNPRHLVRRRGQEARLRCSPMKGHSHVYWYRQLPEEGLKFMVYLQKENIIDESGMPKERFSAEFPKEGPSILRIQQVVRGDSAAYFCASSPPTGGRNTEAFFGQGTRLTVV.

The chain links TRBV5-4 to TRBJ2-2; no definite D call. The germline CDR1 and CDR2 sequences are SGHNT and YYREEE (reference sequence). This CDR3 region has 15 residues. Deletions cut 8 bases from V and 2 bases from J, with 16 bases between. The CDR3 DNA follows: TGTGCCAGTCTGCCGGCCGGGCCTAACACCGGGGAGCTGTTTTTT. This sequence encodes CASLPAGPNTGELFF.

The count of this clone is one. The chain is built from TRBV5-4 and TRBJ2-3; D unclear. Looked up from germline, CDR1 is SGHNT and CDR2 is YYREEE (reference sequence). V dropped 2 bases and J dropped 1 base, with 17 bases sitting between them. CDR3 length: 17 amino acids. The CDR3, as DNA: TGTGCCAGCAGCTTTAGGGTAACCGGGTCCGGCACAGATACGCAGTATTTT. As protein: CASSFRVTGSGTDTQYF.

The genes are TRBV6-5 and TRBJ2-7, with TRBD1 matching 7 bases. CDR3 size: 14 residues. The germline gives CDR1 MNHEY, CDR2 SVGAGI. J was trimmed by 7 bases and V by 6 bases; bases with no gene match: 12. CDR3 residues: CASRRGWQGEEQYF. CDR3 sequence (DNA): TGTGCCAGCAGGAGGGGATGGCAGGGGGAAGAGCAGTACTTC.